What follows are 18 T cell receptor beta chains derived from one specimen sequenced in a study of identical twins. A single record per CDR3 protein comes from TCRdb applying MiXCR to the 5' RACE reads. The sample consists of roughly 710,000 distinct CDR3 sequences, around 6.1% of them appearing once. The sequencing sample was made of naive T cells sorted from blood. These receptor sequences come from a man younger than 35 in good health.

The rearrangement links TRBV5-5 to TRBJ1-5; 9 positions match TRBD1. Germline CDR1 reads SGHKS; CDR2 reads YYEKEE (reference sequence). The V and J ends lost 5 bases and 7 bases, in that order; junction bases with no gene match: 10. The CDR3 is 15 amino acids. The DNA for the CDR3 is TGTGCCAGCAGACCCGGGACAGGGAGTTTGCAGCCCCAGCATTTT. Its translation: CASRPGTGSLQPQHF.

The CDR3 here is CSATPGTSGNNEQFF. The CDR3 nucleotides read TGCAGTGCTACCCCCGGGACTAGCGGAAACAATGAGCAGTTCTTC. This chain connects TRBV20-1 to TRBJ2-1, with 11 positions matching TRBD2. Germline lookup yields CDR1 DFQATT and CDR2 SNEGSKA (reference sequence). The ends lost 4 bases at V and 5 bases at J; junction bases unmatched: 7. The length of the CDR3 is 15 residues.

This clonotype was detected a few times. This chain connects TRBV11-3 to TRBJ2-6, with D maybe TRBD1 (5 bases). CDR3 length: 15 amino acids. Trimming took off 5 bases at V and 3 bases at J, with 11 bases between the two ends. Germline values: CDR1 SGHNT, CDR2 YENEEA. This CDR3 reads CASSQTALGANVLTF. The CDR3 coding sequence is TGTGCCAGCAGCCAGACAGCACTTGGGGCCAACGTCCTGACTTTC.

V and J are TRBV7-8 and TRBJ1-2; 7 bases map to TRBD1. The V gene end was trimmed by 4 bases and the J gene end by 4 bases; junction bases not matched to a gene: 6. The CDR3 consists of 14 residues. The germline gives CDR1 SGHVS, CDR2 FQNEAQ. This CDR3 reads CASSSTGITYGYTF. Written as DNA, the CDR3 is TGTGCCAGCAGCTCGACAGGGATTACCTATGGCTACACCTTC.

The chain has TRBV20-1 and TRBJ2-1; 7 nucleotides agree with TRBD2. Germline V gene lookup returns CDR1 DFQATT and CDR2 SNEGSKA (reference sequence). This CDR3 region has 13 residues. After removal of 2 bases from V and 8 bases from J, the junction contained 6 bases not matched to a gene. The CDR3: CSARRGGVDEQFF. CDR3 in DNA: TGCAGTGCTAGACGGGGAGGGGTCGATGAGCAGTTCTTC.

This clonotype was counted ten times or more. The CDR3 nucleotides are TGCAGTGCTAAGGGCACCGGGGAGCTGTTTTTT. Its translation: CSAKGTGELFF. The rearrangement joins TRBV20-1 to TRBJ2-2; D gene unclear. The CDR3 sequence is 11 residues long. Trimming stripped 4 bases from V and 4 bases from J, with 4 bases between. Germline assignment: CDR1 DFQATT and CDR2 SNEGSKA (reference sequence).

In this sample, this clonotype turned up many times. The CDR3 region is CASSQHSGRVSDEQFF. The CDR3 coding sequence is TGCGCCAGCAGCCAACATAGCGGGAGGGTCTCTGATGAGCAGTTCTTC. V gene TRBV4-3 combines with J gene TRBJ2-1, with 11 nucleotides matching TRBD2. The junction had 8 bases not matched to a gene; V was cut back by 2 bases and J by 8 bases. Germline V gene lookup returns CDR1 LGHNA and CDR2 YSLEER. The CDR3 extends over 16 amino acids.

J is TRBJ2-5 and V is TRBV5-1, with 12 bases lining up with TRBD2. V trimming: 4 bases; J trimming: 5 bases; junction bases outside the gene matches: 9. The CDR3 has 16 residues. Germline V gene data show CDR1 as SGHRS and CDR2 as YFSETQ. CDR3 loop: CASSPGLAGLVETQYF. CDR3 DNA: TGCGCCAGCAGCCCAGGACTAGCGGGATTGGTCGAGACCCAGTACTTC.

This clonotype has only a few counts. V usage is TRBV5-1 and J usage is TRBJ1-1; no definite D call. Germline assignment: CDR1 SGHRS and CDR2 YFSETQ. V shed 0 bases and J shed 8 bases, with 11 bases lying between them. There are 13 residues in the CDR3. CDR3 coding DNA: TGCGCCAGCAGCTTGGGGACTTTGGGCGAAGCTTTCTTT. Encoded protein: CASSLGTLGEAFF. Variable domain in full (rest from reference TRBV5-1 and TRBJ1-1): KAGVTQTPRYLIKTRGQQVTLSCSPISGHRSVSWYQQTPGQGLQFLFEYFSETQRNKGNFPGRFSGRQFSNSRSEMNVSTLELGDSALYLCASSLGTLGEAFFGQGTRLTVV.

This clonotype has at least ten counts. The genes are TRBV18 and TRBJ2-1, with TRBD2 matching 11 bases. This CDR3 is built from 17 residues. V gave up 3 bases and J gave up 2 bases; unmatched junction bases: 6. Germline assignment: CDR1 KGHSH and CDR2 LQKENI. Written as DNA, the CDR3 is TGTGCCAGCTCACCGTCTGAGGGACTAGCGGCCTACAATGAGCAGTTCTTC. Amino acid sequence: CASSPSEGLAAYNEQFF.

This chain connects TRBV11-2 to TRBJ2-1; TRBD2 aligns across 10 bases. J was trimmed by 8 bases and V by 1 base; bases with no gene match: 8. The CDR3 spans 16 residues. Looked up from germline, CDR1 is SGHAT and CDR2 is FQNNGV. This CDR3 reads CASSLGLAGALDEQFF. For the CDR3, the DNA is TGTGCCAGCAGCTTAGGCCTAGCGGGAGCCCTCGATGAGCAGTTCTTC. Using reference TRBV11-2 and TRBJ2-1 for the parts outside the CDR3, the full variable domain is EAGVAQSPRYKIIEKRQSVAFWCNPISGHATLYWYQQILGQGPKLLIQFQNNGVVDDSQLPKDRFSAERLKGVDSTLKIQPAKLEDSAVYLCASSLGLAGALDEQFFGPGTRLTVL.

About this clonotype itself: A clone one base away is much larger, so this may be a read error. V and J are TRBV19 and TRBJ2-5; D gene unclear. Germline CDR1 is LNHDA and CDR2 is SQIVND (reference sequence). This CDR3 has 13 residues. The CDR3 bases are TGTGCCAGTAGTAAAAGCTGGCAAGAGGCCCAGTACTTC. Protein product: CASSKSWQEAQYF.

This clonotype was detected ten times or more. The rearrangement uses TRBV7-9 and TRBJ1-2; perhaps TRBD1 as D (5 bases). The germline gives CDR1 SEHNR, CDR2 FQNEAQ (reference sequence). V lost 5 bases and J 3 bases, leaving 16 bases between the germline ends. The CDR3 loop spans 15 amino acids. The chain's CDR3 is CASSDPQGGHYGYTF. CDR3 DNA sequence: TGTGCCAGCAGCGACCCGCAGGGCGGTCACTATGGCTACACCTTC.

This clonotype was found many times. This chain connects TRBV21-1 to TRBJ2-1; the table's D call of TRBD2 was not tested on the DNA. TRBV21-1 is a known pseudogene. CDR3 length equals 15 residues. CDR3 loop: CASRYSGRPYNEQFF. The CDR3 bases are TGTGCCAGCAGGTATAGCGGGAGGCCCTACAATGAGCAGTTCTTC.

This clonotype was found many times. The chain carries TRBV20-1 and TRBJ2-3; 8 nucleotides line up with TRBD2. CDR1 and CDR2 (germline): DFQATT, SNEGSKA (reference sequence). The CDR3 runs 15 residues. The trim removed 2 bases at V and 5 bases at J, leaving 9 bases unmatched. In DNA, the CDR3 is TGCAGTGCTAGAAACGGGGCGGGAGGTGGAGATACGCAGTATTTT. Its translation: CSARNGAGGGDTQYF.

A few counts support this clonotype. V usage is TRBV12-3 or TRBV12-4 and J usage is TRBJ1-5, with D perhaps matching TRBD1 (6 bases). The CDR3 covers 15 residues. The V end lost 2 bases, the J end lost 4 bases, and 12 bases lay between the germline ends. In nucleotides, the CDR3 is TGTGCCAGCAGTTTAAACGGACAGCTAAATCAGCCCCAGCATTTT. Translated, it gives CASSLNGQLNQPQHF.

Many counts were recorded for this clonotype. The V call is TRBV4-2, the J call TRBJ2-2; 8 bases fit TRBD2. The germline gives CDR1 LGHNA, CDR2 YNFKEQ. The CDR3 runs 14 residues. J lost 6 bases, V lost 5 bases, and 5 bases had no gene match. The CDR3 coding sequence is TGTGCCAGCAGCGTACCGGGACTAGCCGGGGAGCTGTTTTTT. Translated: CASSVPGLAGELFF.

This clonotype was counted many times. V is TRBV5-1 and J is TRBJ2-7; D call uncertain. The germline V gene encodes CDR1 SGHRS and CDR2 YFSETQ. The length of the CDR3 is 12 residues. The V end lost 5 bases, the J end lost 1 base, and 7 bases lay between the germline ends. Written as DNA, the CDR3 is TGCGCCAGCAGGGGCCCGTCCTACGAGCAGTACTTC. Protein: CASRGPSYEQYF. The whole variable domain, filled in from reference TRBV5-1 and TRBJ2-7, reads KAGVTQTPRYLIKTRGQQVTLSCSPISGHRSVSWYQQTPGQGLQFLFEYFSETQRNKGNFPGRFSGRQFSNSRSEMNVSTLELGDSALYLCASRGPSYEQYFGPGTRLTVT.